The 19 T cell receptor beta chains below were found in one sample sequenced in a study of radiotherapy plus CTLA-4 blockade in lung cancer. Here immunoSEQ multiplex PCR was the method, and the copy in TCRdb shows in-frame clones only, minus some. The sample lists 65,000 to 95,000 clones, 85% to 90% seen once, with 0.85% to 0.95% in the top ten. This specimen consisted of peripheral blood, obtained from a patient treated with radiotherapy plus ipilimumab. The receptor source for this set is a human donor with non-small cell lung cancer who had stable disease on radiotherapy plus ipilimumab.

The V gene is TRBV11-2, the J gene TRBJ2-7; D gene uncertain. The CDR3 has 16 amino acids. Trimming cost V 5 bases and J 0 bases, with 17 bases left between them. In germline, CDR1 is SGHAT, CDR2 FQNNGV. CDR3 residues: CASSPIRTVSSYEQYF. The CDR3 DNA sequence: TGTGCCAGCAGCCCGATACGGACGGTAAGCTCCTACGAGCAGTACTTC.

In DNA form, the CDR3 reads TGTGCCAGCACGGTAAGAATTGGCGGACAGGGAAAAGGTGAAGCTTTCTTT. Translating gives CASTVRIGGQGKGEAFF. This sequence joins TRBV7-2 and TRBJ1-1; 8 bases map to TRBD1. V shed 7 bases and J 7 bases; nucleotides not matched to a gene: 20. This CDR3 contains 17 residues. The germline gives CDR1 SGHTA, CDR2 FQGNSA.

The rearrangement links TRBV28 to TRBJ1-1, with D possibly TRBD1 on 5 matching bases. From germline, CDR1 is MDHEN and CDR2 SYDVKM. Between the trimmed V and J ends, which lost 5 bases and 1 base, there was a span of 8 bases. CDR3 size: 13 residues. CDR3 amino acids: CASSTGRNTEAFF. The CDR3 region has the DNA TGTGCCAGCAGTACGGGACGGAACACTGAAGCTTTCTTT.

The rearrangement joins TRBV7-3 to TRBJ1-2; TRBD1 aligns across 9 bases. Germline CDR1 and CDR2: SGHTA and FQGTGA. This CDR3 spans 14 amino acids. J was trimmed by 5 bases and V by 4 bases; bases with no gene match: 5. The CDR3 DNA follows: TGTGCCAGCAGCTCGGACAGGGGAAGGTATGGCTACACCTTC. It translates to CASSSDRGRYGYTF. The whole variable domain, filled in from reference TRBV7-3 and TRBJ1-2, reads GAGVSQTPSNKVTEKGKYVELRCDPISGHTALYWYRQSLGQGPEFLIYFQGTGAADDSGLPNDRFFAVRPEGSVSTLKIQRTERGDSAVYLCASSSDRGRYGYTFGSGTRLTVV.

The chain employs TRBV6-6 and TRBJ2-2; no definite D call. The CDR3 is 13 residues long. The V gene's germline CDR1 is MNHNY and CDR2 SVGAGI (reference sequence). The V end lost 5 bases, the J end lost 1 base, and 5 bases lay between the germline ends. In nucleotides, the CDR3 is TGTGCCAGCAGTCAGAAGAACACCGGGGAGCTGTTTTTT. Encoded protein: CASSQKNTGELFF.

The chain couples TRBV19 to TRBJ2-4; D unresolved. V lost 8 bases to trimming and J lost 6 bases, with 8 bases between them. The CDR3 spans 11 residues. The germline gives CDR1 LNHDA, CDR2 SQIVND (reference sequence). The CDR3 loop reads CASGPGNIQYF. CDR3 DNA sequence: TGTGCCAGTGGGCCGGGAAACATTCAGTACTTC.

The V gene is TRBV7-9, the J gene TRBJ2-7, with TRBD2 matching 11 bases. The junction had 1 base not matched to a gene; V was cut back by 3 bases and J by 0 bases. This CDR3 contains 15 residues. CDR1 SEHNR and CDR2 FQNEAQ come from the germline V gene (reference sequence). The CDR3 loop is CASSFTSGSSYEQYF. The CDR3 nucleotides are TGTGCCAGCAGCTTCACTAGCGGGAGCTCCTACGAGCAGTACTTC.

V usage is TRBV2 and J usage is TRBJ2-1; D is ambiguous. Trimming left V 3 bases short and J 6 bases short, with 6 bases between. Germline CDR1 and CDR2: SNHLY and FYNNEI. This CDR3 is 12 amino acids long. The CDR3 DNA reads TGTGCCAGCAGTGATAGTGGCAATGAGCAGTTCTTC. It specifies CASSDSGNEQFF.

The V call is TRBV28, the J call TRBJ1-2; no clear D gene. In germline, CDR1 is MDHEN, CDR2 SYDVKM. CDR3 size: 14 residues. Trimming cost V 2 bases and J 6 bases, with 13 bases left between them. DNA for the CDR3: TGTGCCAGCAGTTTAACTACATGGGGAGATGGCTACACCTTC. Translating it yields CASSLTTWGDGYTF.

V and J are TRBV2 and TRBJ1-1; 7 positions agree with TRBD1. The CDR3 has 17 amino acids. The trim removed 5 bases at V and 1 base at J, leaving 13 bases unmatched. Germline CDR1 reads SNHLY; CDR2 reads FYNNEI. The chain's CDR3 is CASSRITGAATNTEAFF. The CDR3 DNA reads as TGTGCCAGCAGTCGTATTACAGGGGCGGCTACGAACACTGAAGCTTTCTTT.

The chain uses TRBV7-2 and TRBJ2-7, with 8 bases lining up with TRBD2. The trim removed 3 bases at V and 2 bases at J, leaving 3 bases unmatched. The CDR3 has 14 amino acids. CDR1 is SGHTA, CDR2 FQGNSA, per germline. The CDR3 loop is CASSLETSAYEQYF. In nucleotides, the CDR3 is TGTGCCAGCAGCTTGGAGACTAGCGCCTACGAGCAGTACTTC.

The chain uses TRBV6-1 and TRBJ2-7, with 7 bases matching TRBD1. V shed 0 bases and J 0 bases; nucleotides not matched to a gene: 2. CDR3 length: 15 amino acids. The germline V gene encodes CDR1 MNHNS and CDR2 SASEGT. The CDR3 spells CASSEAGDSSYEQYF. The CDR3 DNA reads TGTGCCAGCAGTGAAGCAGGGGACAGCTCCTACGAGCAGTACTTC.

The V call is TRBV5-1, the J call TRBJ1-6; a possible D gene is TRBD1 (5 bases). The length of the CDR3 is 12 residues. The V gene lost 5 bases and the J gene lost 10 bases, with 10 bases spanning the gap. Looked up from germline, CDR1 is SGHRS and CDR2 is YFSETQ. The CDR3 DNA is TGCGCCAGCAGATCAGGGATCTCACCCCTCCACTTT. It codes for CASRSGISPLHF.

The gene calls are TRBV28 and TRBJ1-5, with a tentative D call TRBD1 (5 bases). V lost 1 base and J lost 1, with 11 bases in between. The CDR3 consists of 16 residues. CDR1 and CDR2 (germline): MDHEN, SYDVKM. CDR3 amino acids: CASSLLRGLSNQPQHF. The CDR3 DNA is TGTGCCAGCAGTTTATTACGGGGGTTGAGCAATCAGCCCCAGCATTTT.

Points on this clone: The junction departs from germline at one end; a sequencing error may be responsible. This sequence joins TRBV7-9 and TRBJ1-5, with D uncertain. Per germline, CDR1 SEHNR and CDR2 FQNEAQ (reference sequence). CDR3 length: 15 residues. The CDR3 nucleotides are TGTGCCAGCAGCTTAGAGGGAGGGAGCAGTCAGCCCCAGCATTTT. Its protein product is CASSLEGGSSQPQHF. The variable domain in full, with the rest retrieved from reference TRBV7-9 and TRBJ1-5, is DTGVSQNPRHKITKRGQNVTFRCDPISEHNRLYWYRQTLGQGPEFLTYFQNEAQLEKSRLLSDRFSAERPKGSFSTLEIQRTEQGDSAMYLCASSLEGGSSQPQHFGDGTRLSIL.

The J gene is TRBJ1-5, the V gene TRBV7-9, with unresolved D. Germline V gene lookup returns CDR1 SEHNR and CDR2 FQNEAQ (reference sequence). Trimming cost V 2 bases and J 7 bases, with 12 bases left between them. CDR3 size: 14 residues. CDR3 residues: CASSLNHVGQPQHF. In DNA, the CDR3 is TGTGCCAGCAGCTTAAACCATGTGGGGCAGCCCCAGCATTTT.

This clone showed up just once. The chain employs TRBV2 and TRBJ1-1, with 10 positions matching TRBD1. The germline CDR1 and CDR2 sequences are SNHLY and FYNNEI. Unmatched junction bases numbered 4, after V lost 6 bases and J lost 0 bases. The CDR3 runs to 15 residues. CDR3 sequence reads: CASRGQGLMNTEAFF. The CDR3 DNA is TGTGCCAGCAGGGGACAGGGGTTGATGAACACTGAAGCTTTCTTT.

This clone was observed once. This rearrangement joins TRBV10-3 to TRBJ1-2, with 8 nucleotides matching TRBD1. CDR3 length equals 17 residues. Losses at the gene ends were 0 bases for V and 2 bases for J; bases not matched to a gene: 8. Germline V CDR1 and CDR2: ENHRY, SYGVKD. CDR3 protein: CAISESKGTGGNYGYTF. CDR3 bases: TGTGCCATCAGTGAGTCGAAGGGGACAGGCGGAAACTATGGCTACACCTTC.

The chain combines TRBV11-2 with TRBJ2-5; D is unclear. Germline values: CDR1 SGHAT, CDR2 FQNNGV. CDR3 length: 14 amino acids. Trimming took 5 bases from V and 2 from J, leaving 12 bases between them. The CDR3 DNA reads TGTGCCAGCAGCAGGTTACTGGGTCAAGAGACCCAGTACTTC. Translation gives CASSRLLGQETQYF.